These 18 T cell receptor beta chains share one sample of origin, sequenced in a study of OX40 agonist ivuxolimab in advanced cancers. Profiling relied on immunoSEQ multiplex PCR, and the TCRdb table lists in-frame clones only, not all of them. This sample has 55,000 to 70,000 clones; roughly 80% occur once, and the top ten carry approximately 1.2%. The specimen comprised CD4+ or CD8+ T cells sorted from blood, sampled in a trial of the OX40 agonist ivuxolimab. Receptors originate from an adult with an advanced solid tumor such as melanoma, head and neck, liver or kidney cancer.

This rearrangement joins TRBV7-8 to TRBJ2-2; the D gene is possibly TRBD1 (6 bases). This CDR3 contains 14 residues. The ends were cut back, 7 bases at V and 5 bases at J, with 14 bases in the middle. The germline V gene has CDR1 SGHVS and CDR2 FQNEAQ. The CDR3 loop reads CASTETGDTGELFF. CDR3 sequence (DNA): TGTGCCAGCACCGAGACAGGAGATACCGGGGAGCTGTTTTTT. Complete variable domain (other parts from reference TRBV7-8 and TRBJ2-2): GAGVSQSPRYKVAKRGQDVALRCDPISGHVSLFWYQQALGQGPEFLTYFQNEAQLDKSGLPSDRFFAERPEGSVSTLKIQRTQQEDSAVYLCASTETGDTGELFFGEGSRLTVL.

V and J are TRBV4-3 and TRBJ2-1, with D maybe TRBD1 (6 bases). CDR3 length: 20 residues. Germline V lookup: CDR1 LGHNA, CDR2 YSLEER. V dropped 0 bases and J dropped 3 bases, with 24 bases sitting between them. CDR3 nucleotide sequence: TGCGCCAGCAGCCAAGATTGGGCGACAGGAGATCCGACTCACTACAATGAGCAGTTCTTC. Translated, it gives CASSQDWATGDPTHYNEQFF.

The rearrangement links TRBV5-4 to TRBJ1-4; 8 bases are shared with TRBD1. CDR3 length: 14 residues. The V segment lost 4 bases and the J segment 8 bases; nucleotides outside the gene matches: 7. The germline V gene encodes CDR1 SGHNT and CDR2 YYREEE (reference sequence). DNA of the CDR3: TGTGCCAGCAGCCAGCAGGGGGCAGGGGAAAAACTGTTTTTT. This sequence encodes CASSQQGAGEKLFF. Variable domain in full (rest from reference TRBV5-4 and TRBJ1-4): ETGVTQSPTHLIKTRGQQVTLRCSSQSGHNTVSWYQQALGQGPQFIFQYYREEENGRGNFPPRFSGLQFPNYSSELNVNALELDDSALYLCASSQQGAGEKLFFGSGTQLSVL.

The chain carries TRBV4-1 and TRBJ1-3; possible D gene TRBD1, 6 bases. V lost 2 bases and J lost 0, with 17 bases in between. The CDR3 contains 18 residues. CDR1 and CDR2 from the germline V gene are MGHRA and YSYEKL. This chain's CDR3 is CASSQNVQGFGSGNTIYF. The CDR3 coding sequence is TGCGCCAGCAGCCAAAATGTACAGGGCTTCGGCTCTGGAAACACCATATATTTT.

This CDR3 is CASSLLAGGLQRLNEQFF. CDR3 DNA sequence: TGTGCCAGCAGCTTATTAGCGGGGGGCCTACAAAGACTCAATGAGCAGTTCTTC. The rearrangement links TRBV7-9 to TRBJ2-1, with 10 bases matching TRBD2. In germline, CDR1 is SEHNR, CDR2 FQNEAQ (reference sequence). V was pared by 2 bases and J by 6 bases, with 13 bases of the junction left unmatched. CDR3 length: 18 residues.

The rearrangement uses TRBV6-1 and TRBJ2-3; 12 bases align to TRBD1. The germline V gene has CDR1 MNHNS and CDR2 SASEGT. The V segment lost 6 bases and the J segment 8 bases; nucleotides outside the gene matches: 9. The CDR3 has 15 amino acids. For the CDR3, the DNA is TGTGCCAGCAGGGGGGGGACAGGGGGCGTCGGTACGCAGTATTTT. Its translation is CASRGGTGGVGTQYF.

V and J are TRBV19 and TRBJ2-2; possibly TRBD1 for D (6 bases). Germline V CDR1 and CDR2: LNHDA, SQIVND (reference sequence). CDR3 length: 13 amino acids. With 10 bases removed from V and 5 bases from J, the gap between germline ends came to 14 bases. CDR3 protein: CAIAPDSTGELFF. The CDR3 bases are TGTGCCATAGCCCCGGACAGTACCGGGGAGCTGTTTTTT. The full variable domain, its missing parts supplied by reference TRBV19 and TRBJ2-2, is DGGITQSPKYLFRKEGQNVTLSCEQNLNHDAMYWYRQDPGQGLRLIYYSQIVNDFQKGDIAEGYSVSREKKESFPLTVTSAQKNPTAFYLCAIAPDSTGELFFGEGSRLTVL.

This clone appeared a single time. The chain couples TRBV6-1 to TRBJ1-2; a possible D gene is TRBD1 (5 bases). Germline V lookup: CDR1 MNHNS, CDR2 SASEGT. This CDR3 spans 14 amino acids. The germline V and J ends were trimmed by 2 bases and 3 bases, with 10 bases remaining between them. The CDR3 region has the DNA TGTGCCAGCAGTGAATATGGGGCAGACTATGGCTACACCTTC. Amino acids: CASSEYGADYGYTF.

Note on this clone: Additional DNA sequences in this sample encode the identical CDR3. This chain uses TRBV4-2 with TRBJ1-4, with 7 bases that match TRBD1. The germline gives CDR1 LGHNA, CDR2 YNFKEQ. J was trimmed by 4 bases and V by 4 bases; bases with no gene match: 9. The CDR3 loop spans 16 amino acids. The DNA for the CDR3 is TGTGCCAGCAGCCCGACCTGGGGGACAGTTAATGAAAAACTGTTTTTT. This translates into CASSPTWGTVNEKLFF.

In this sample, this clone turned up once. J is TRBJ2-5 and V is TRBV6-5, with 10 bases that match TRBD2. The CDR3 runs 16 residues. With V trimmed by 0 bases and J by 2 bases, 3 bases remained unmatched. Germline CDR1 reads MNHEY; CDR2 reads SVGAGI. In nucleotides, the CDR3 is TGTGCCAGCAGTTACTCTCTAGCGGGGGTTCAAGAGACCCAGTACTTC. Translation gives CASSYSLAGVQETQYF.

This clone was counted only a few times. This rearrangement joins TRBV5-1 to TRBJ1-6, with 9 bases identical to TRBD1. The germline V gene encodes CDR1 SGHRS and CDR2 YFSETQ. The CDR3 has 16 residues. V lost 4 bases and J lost 8; bases outside the gene matches: 10. The CDR3: CASSPTGGPAYSPLHF. Written as DNA, the CDR3 is TGCGCCAGCAGCCCGACAGGGGGACCTGCCTATTCACCCCTCCACTTT.

The chain combines TRBV6-1 with TRBJ2-4; D remains ambiguous. The CDR3 runs to 14 residues. The germline V gene encodes CDR1 MNHNS and CDR2 SASEGT. V was shortened by 3 bases and J by 8 bases, with 14 bases between the two germline ends. The CDR3 DNA sequence: TGTGCCAGCAGTGATCTAGGAGAAGTTGACATTCAGTACTTC. Its translation is CASSDLGEVDIQYF.

The chain employs TRBV19 and TRBJ1-2; D call uncertain. V was trimmed by 2 bases and J by 6 bases, leaving 10 bases between them. This CDR3 comprises 13 residues. CDR1 LNHDA and CDR2 SQIVND come from the germline V gene (reference sequence). CDR3 region: CASSIRGENGYTF. As DNA, the CDR3 is TGTGCCAGTAGTATACGGGGTGAGAATGGCTACACCTTC. The full variable domain, completed using reference TRBV19 and TRBJ1-2, is DGGITQSPKYLFRKEGQNVTLSCEQNLNHDAMYWYRQDPGQGLRLIYYSQIVNDFQKGDIAEGYSVSREKKESFPLTVTSAQKNPTAFYLCASSIRGENGYTFGSGTRLTVV.

Points on this clone: At one end the junction does not follow the germline gene, possibly because of a read error. The chain recombines TRBV6-1 with TRBJ2-4; D is possibly TRBD2 (7 bases). This CDR3 is 13 amino acids long. Germline V CDR1 and CDR2: MNHNS, SASEGT. The chain's CDR3 is CASSEATGGGRDF. CDR3 in DNA: TGTGCCAGCAGTGAAGCTACGGGGGGCGGCCGAGACTTC.

V and J are TRBV4-2 and TRBJ2-3; 9 bases match TRBD1. The CDR3 spans 15 residues. Germline V gene data show CDR1 as LGHNA and CDR2 as YNFKEQ. Trimming at V came to 1 base and at J to 4 bases, leaving 3 bases not matched to a gene. CDR3 sequence (DNA): TGTGCCAGCAGCCAAGGGGGACAGGGAGCAGATACGCAGTATTTT. Encoded protein: CASSQGGQGADTQYF.

The genes are TRBV5-4 and TRBJ2-5, with 7 bases matching TRBD2. The J call may be faulty, since TRBJ2-7 better matches the DNA end. The germline CDR1 and CDR2 sequences are SGHNT and YYREEE (reference sequence). The CDR3 runs to 15 residues. The CDR3 DNA follows: TGTGCCAGCAGCTCCGAGCGGGGATATTACTACGAGCAGTACTTC. Translated, it gives CASSSERGYYYEQYF.

A few counts support this clone. The rearrangement uses TRBV7-3 and TRBJ2-3; possible D gene TRBD1, 5 bases. The CDR3 loop spans 15 amino acids. V shed 2 bases and J shed 0 bases, with 9 bases lying between them. Germline V lookup: CDR1 SGHTA, CDR2 FQGTGA. The CDR3 region has the DNA TGTGCCAGCAGCTTAGGCGGACATAGCACAGATACGCAGTATTTT. Its translation is CASSLGGHSTDTQYF.

This chain connects TRBV19 to TRBJ1-1; 7 bases are shared with TRBD1. The CDR3 is 14 amino acids. Germline V gene data show CDR1 as LNHDA and CDR2 as SQIVND (reference sequence). With V trimmed by 7 bases and J by 4 bases, 9 bases remained unmatched. For the CDR3, the DNA is TGTGCCAGTACCTCCCCAGGGGGTCGCACTGAAGCTTTCTTT. It translates to CASTSPGGRTEAFF.